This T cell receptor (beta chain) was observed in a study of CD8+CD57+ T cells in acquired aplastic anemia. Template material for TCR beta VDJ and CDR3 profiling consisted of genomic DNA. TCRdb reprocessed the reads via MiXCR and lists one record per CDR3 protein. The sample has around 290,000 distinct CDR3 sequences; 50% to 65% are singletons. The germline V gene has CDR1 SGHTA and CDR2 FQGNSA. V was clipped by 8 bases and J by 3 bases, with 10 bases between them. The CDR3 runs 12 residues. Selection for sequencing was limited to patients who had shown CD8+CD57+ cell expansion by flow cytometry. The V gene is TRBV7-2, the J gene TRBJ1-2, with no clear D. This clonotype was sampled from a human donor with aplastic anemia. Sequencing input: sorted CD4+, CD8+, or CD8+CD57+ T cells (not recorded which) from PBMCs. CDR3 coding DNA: TGTGCCAGCGGGTCTCCTGACTATGGCTACACCTTC. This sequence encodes CASGSPDYGYTF.